This TCR beta chain is drawn from a study of metastatic and nonmetastatic thyroid tumors. TCRdb re-analyzed the PCR reads using MiXCR. The sample contains 20,000 to 25,000 clones, about 11% of which appear only once. Ahead of thyroid surgery, no patient had received treatment of any kind. This clone was found many times. The V and J ends lost 5 bases and 5 bases respectively, with 19 bases between them. The CDR3 covers 16 residues. Germline CDR1 and CDR2: LNHDA and SQIVND (reference sequence). The specimen was blood. This receptor was obtained from a female donor with papillary thyroid cancer or a benign thyroid nodule (not recorded which). Some clones in this sample may be carry-over from other donors' samples. The rearrangement uses TRBV19 and TRBJ2-1; D is perhaps TRBD2 (6 bases). Here the CDR3 DNA reads TGTGCCAGTAGTCCCTGGGCGGGGCCGCCTAACAATGAGCAGTTCTTC. This translates into CASSPWAGPPNNEQFF.